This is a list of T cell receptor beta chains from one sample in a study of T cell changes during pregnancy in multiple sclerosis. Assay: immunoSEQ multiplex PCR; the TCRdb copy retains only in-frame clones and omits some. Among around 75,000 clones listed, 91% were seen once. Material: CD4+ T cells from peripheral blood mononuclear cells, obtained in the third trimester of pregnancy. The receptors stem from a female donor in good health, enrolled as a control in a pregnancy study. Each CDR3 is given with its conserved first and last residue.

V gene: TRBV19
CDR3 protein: CASSTPGQQLGDYGYTF

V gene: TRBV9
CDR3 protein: CASSVAREGNTIYF

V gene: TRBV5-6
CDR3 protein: CASSLATGLNEQFF

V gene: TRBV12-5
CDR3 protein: CASDERTGWIYGYTF

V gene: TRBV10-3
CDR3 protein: CAISEGLAGRNEQFF

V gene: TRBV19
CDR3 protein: CASTKDRGYGYTF

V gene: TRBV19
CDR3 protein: CASSPRVARGQREQYF

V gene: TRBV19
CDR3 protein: CASSFLAGGSQPQHF

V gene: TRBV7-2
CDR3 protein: CASSLARQGDLHF

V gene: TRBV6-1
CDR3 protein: CASSEALLNTEAFF

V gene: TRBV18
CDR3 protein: CASSPMAAGGSDTQYF

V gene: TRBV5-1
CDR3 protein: CASSLQGTNEQFF

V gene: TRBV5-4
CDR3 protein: CASSSGTANYGYTF

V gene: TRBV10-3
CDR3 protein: CAISDPGQGYEKLFF

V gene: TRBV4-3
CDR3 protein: CASSQDLGTYSNQPQHF

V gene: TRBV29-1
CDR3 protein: CSAQGGSGANVLTF

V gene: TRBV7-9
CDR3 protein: CASSRWGSPSQETQYF

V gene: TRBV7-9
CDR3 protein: CASSSYRGLRQETQYF

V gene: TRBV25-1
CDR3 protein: CASSPGQGRKETQYF

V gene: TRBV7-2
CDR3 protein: CASSLGREQYF

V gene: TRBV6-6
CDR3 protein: CASSLLTGDNSPLHF

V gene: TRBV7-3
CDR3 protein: CASSLTGQNTEAFF

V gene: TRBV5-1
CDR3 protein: CASSSGQGGYTF

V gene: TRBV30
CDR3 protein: CAWSPNQTRRTRREQYF

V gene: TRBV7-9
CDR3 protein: CASSLNGDNQPQHF

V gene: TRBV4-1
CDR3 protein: CASSLRDRVPSDIQYF

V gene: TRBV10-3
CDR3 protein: CAISVEGGFEKLFF

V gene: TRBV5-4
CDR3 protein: CASSLVARHYGYTF

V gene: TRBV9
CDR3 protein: CASRPGGPHSGNTIYF

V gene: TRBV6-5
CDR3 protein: CASSRKRDSPLHF

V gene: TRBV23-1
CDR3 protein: CASSQQGGNEKLFF

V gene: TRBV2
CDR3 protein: CASSEWENYGYTF

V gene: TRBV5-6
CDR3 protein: CASSLLGGYTF

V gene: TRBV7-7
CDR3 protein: CASSLSIGAYEQYF

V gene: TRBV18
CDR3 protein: CASSPGGVASYEQYF

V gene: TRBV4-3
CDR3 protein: CASSQDYRDTFGETQYF

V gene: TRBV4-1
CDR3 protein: CASSQSAGRAYNEQFF

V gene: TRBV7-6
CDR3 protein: CASSLASEEQYF

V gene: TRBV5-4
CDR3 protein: CASSLAERGGAGANVLTF

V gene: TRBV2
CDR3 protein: CASRVGGANTGELFF